This T cell receptor beta chain originates from a study of blood T cells in healthy people across ages. Study-level results: Considered underestimates were the diversity estimates obtained from one million T cells.

Sample-barcoded 5' priming and a J-beta primer mix drove a second PCR of roughly 6 to 12 cycles. TCRdb reanalysed the 5' RACE reads using MiXCR and keeps one entry per CDR3 protein. The data show over 1.5 million distinct CDR3 sequences, with roughly 49% seen just once and less than 2.5% held by the top ten. Researchers isolated at least 6 million PBMCs per sample. The CDR3 runs 15 residues. Germline V gives CDR1 SNHLY, CDR2 FYNNEI. The ends were cut back, 3 bases at V and 4 bases at J, with 13 bases in the middle. This clonotype came up once. What it recognizes is unknown. This clonotype was sampled from a woman between 40 and 55 years old in good health. The chain uses TRBV2 and TRBJ2-1; D not certain. Material: blood. The CDR3 spells CASSDLGTLYNEQFF. In DNA form, the CDR3 reads TGTGCCAGCAGTGATCTCGGAACGCTGTACAATGAGCAGTTCTTC.